Shown below are 27 T cell receptor beta chains from a single sample sequenced in a study of radiotherapy plus CTLA-4 blockade in lung cancer (dated by TCRdb to the late 2010s). Libraries were made using the immunoSEQ multiplex PCR assay. The clones in this table, taken by TCRdb from immuneACCESS, are in-frame only. Not every clone is retained; where verified, under half of the shortfall comes from an unresolved V gene, and the cause of the rest is unknown. Here the sample has tens of thousands of clones; about four fifths occur a single time. 4% of the sample is in the top ten clones. The material was peripheral blood, obtained from a patient treated with radiotherapy plus ipilimumab. Every receptor here comes from a human donor with non-small cell lung cancer who had a partial response to radiotherapy plus ipilimumab. Some clones in this sample may be carry-over from other donors' samples.

This clone is a singleton in its sample. The V gene is TRBV11-3, the J gene TRBJ2-5, with D possibly TRBD2 on 6 matching bases. The J call is doubtful: the DNA matches TRBJ2-7 better. This CDR3 contains 15 residues. The germline V gene has CDR1 SGHNT and CDR2 YENEEA. This chain's CDR3 is CASSFPPAGIYEQYF. The CDR3 nucleotides are TGTGCCAGCAGCTTCCCACCTGCGGGGATCTACGAGCAGTACTTC.

The CDR3 bases are TGTGCCAGCAGCCGGTCTGGGGGCGGCAATCAGCCCCAGCATTTT. Its protein is CASSRSGGGNQPQHF. V and J are TRBV28 and TRBJ1-5; D might be TRBD1 (6 bases). This CDR3 has 15 amino acids. The V end was cut by 6 bases, the J end by 2 bases, with 14 bases between. Germline CDR1 reads MDHEN; CDR2 reads SYDVKM.

The chain has TRBV6-5 and TRBJ2-7, with D possibly matching TRBD1 (6 bases). CDR3 size: 13 residues. Looked up from germline, CDR1 is MNHEY and CDR2 is SVGAGI. V gave up 8 bases and J gave up 5 bases, with 16 bases separating them. DNA of the CDR3: TGTGCCAGCCACACAGGGTCTAAAAACGAGCAGTACTTC. It is translated as CASHTGSKNEQYF.

The CDR3 region is CASSSQSGGRPRPQHF. The CDR3 nucleotides are TGTGCCAGCAGCTCACAAAGCGGAGGGCGCCCCCGGCCCCAGCATTTT. The genes are TRBV7-2 and TRBJ1-5, with no clear D. Trimming removed 4 bases at V and 9 bases at J, with 22 bases between. This CDR3 is 16 amino acids long. CDR1 is SGHTA, CDR2 FQGNSA, per germline.

CDR3 coding DNA: TGTGCCAGCAGTATTAGCGGGGGGGCCGACACCGGGGAGCTGTTTTTT. Protein: CASSISGGADTGELFF. V usage is TRBV2 and J usage is TRBJ2-2, with 11 bases matching TRBD2. The CDR3 extends over 16 amino acids. The germline V gene encodes CDR1 SNHLY and CDR2 FYNNEI. With 5 bases clipped from V and 3 bases from J, the junction kept 5 bases outside the gene matches.

The sample holds one count of this clone. V usage is TRBV10-2 and J usage is TRBJ2-7; TRBD1 aligns across 7 bases. V shed 0 bases, J shed 0 bases, and the junction held 2 bases outside the gene matches. This CDR3 has 15 amino acids. Germline CDR1 is WSHSY and CDR2 is SAAADI. CDR3 amino acids: CASSESRGLSYEQYF. The CDR3 region has the DNA TGCGCCAGCAGTGAGTCGAGGGGGCTCTCCTACGAGCAGTACTTC.

J is TRBJ2-1 and V is TRBV6-5; 8 bases line up with TRBD2. This CDR3 contains 15 residues. V lost 8 bases, J lost 0 bases, and 6 bases stayed unmatched. Per the germline V gene, CDR1 is MNHEY and CDR2 is SVGAGI. This chain's CDR3 is CASPAGGVSYNEQFF. Here the CDR3 DNA reads TGTGCCAGCCCGGCGGGGGGCGTCTCCTACAATGAGCAGTTCTTC.

V and J are TRBV5-1 and TRBJ2-2; possibly TRBD1 for D (5 bases). Trimming shortened V by 0 bases and J by 6 bases, and 12 bases separated the two germline ends. The germline V gene has CDR1 SGHRS and CDR2 YFSETQ. The CDR3 has 15 amino acids. CDR3 region: CASSLGAGSAGELFF. The DNA for the CDR3 is TGCGCCAGCAGCTTGGGGGCAGGGTCCGCCGGGGAGCTGTTTTTT.

This clone came up once. The chain carries TRBV6-1 and TRBJ2-2, with a weak D call TRBD1 (8 bases). V was pared by 6 bases and J by 5 bases, with 16 bases between. Germline assignment: CDR1 MNHNS and CDR2 SASEGT. The CDR3 loop spans 15 amino acids. The CDR3 nucleotides read TGTGCCAGCAGACGCGACAGGGGAGGGACCGGGGAGCTGTTTTTT. Translated: CASRRDRGGTGELFF.

The gene calls are TRBV6-5 and TRBJ2-3, with 7 bases that match TRBD2. The CDR3 consists of 15 residues. Germline values: CDR1 MNHEY, CDR2 SVGAGI. With 9 bases clipped from V and 2 bases from J, the junction kept 11 bases outside the gene matches. DNA for the CDR3: TGTGCCAGTTCTCTTACGGGGGGAATCACAGATACGCAGTATTTT. Protein: CASSLTGGITDTQYF.

This chain connects TRBV6-5 to TRBJ1-2, with a weak D call TRBD1 (6 bases). CDR3 size: 15 residues. Germline V CDR1 and CDR2: MNHEY, SVGAGI. Trimming took 0 bases from V and 8 from J, leaving 16 bases between them. CDR3 sequence reads: CASSYSGTRSRGYTF. The CDR3 DNA is TGTGCCAGCAGTTACTCGGGGACAAGGAGTCGGGGCTACACCTTC.

The V call is TRBV7-7, the J call TRBJ2-5, with 7 bases matching TRBD1. Per the germline V gene, CDR1 is SSHAT and CDR2 is FNYEAQ (reference sequence). Unmatched junction bases numbered 6, after V lost 1 base and J lost 4 bases. The CDR3 has 15 amino acids. The CDR3 bases are TGTGCCAGCAGCTTAGGACAGGGAATCGGAGAGACCCAGTACTTC. Its protein product is CASSLGQGIGETQYF.

V is TRBV10-2 and J is TRBJ2-3, with 12 positions matching TRBD2. This CDR3 region has 17 residues. V lost 3 bases and J lost 0; bases outside the gene matches: 4. Germline V gene data show CDR1 as WSHSY and CDR2 as SAAADI. CDR3 protein: CASSETSGGTSTDTQYF. The CDR3 bases are TGCGCCAGCAGTGAAACTAGCGGGGGGACTAGCACAGATACGCAGTATTTT.

The chain employs TRBV4-2 and TRBJ2-2; 11 bases agree with TRBD2. CDR1 and CDR2 (germline): LGHNA, YNFKEQ. The CDR3 loop spans 18 amino acids. With 0 bases clipped from V and 6 bases from J, the junction kept 9 bases outside the gene matches. The CDR3 here is CASSQDIAGGRGAGELFF. DNA for the CDR3: TGTGCCAGCAGCCAAGACATAGCGGGAGGGCGCGGGGCCGGGGAGCTGTTTTTT.

The CDR3 spells CASFAWGGSGYTF. CDR3 DNA: TGTGCCAGCTTTGCGTGGGGGGGCTCTGGCTACACCTTC. This sequence joins TRBV6-1 and TRBJ1-2, with D possibly being TRBD1 (6 bases). The germline V gene has CDR1 MNHNS and CDR2 SASEGT. The CDR3 loop spans 13 amino acids. Trimming left V 8 bases short and J 7 bases short, with 17 bases between.

This clone showed up just a few times. The chain couples TRBV2 to TRBJ1-2, with 7 bases lining up with TRBD1. This CDR3 contains 13 residues. CDR1 SNHLY and CDR2 FYNNEI come from the germline V gene. The V segment lost 6 bases and the J segment 8 bases; nucleotides outside the gene matches: 9. The CDR3 is CASRGDSLGGYTF. The DNA for the CDR3 is TGTGCCAGCAGGGGGGACAGCTTGGGAGGCTACACCTTC. The full variable domain, rest sourced from reference TRBV2 and TRBJ1-2, is EPEVTQTPSHQVTQMGQEVILRCVPISNHLYFYWYRQILGQKVEFLVSFYNNEISEKSEIFDDQFSVERPDGSNFTLKIRSTKLEDSAMYFCASRGDSLGGYTFGSGTRLTVV.

The rearrangement joins TRBV10-1 to TRBJ2-1, with a possible D match to TRBD2 (7 bases). In germline, CDR1 is WNHNN, CDR2 SYGVQD (reference sequence). This CDR3 has 15 residues. Trimming left V 3 bases short and J 10 bases short, with 19 bases between. CDR3 sequence (DNA): TGCGCCAGCAGTGATGAGGGTTTCGGGGGGCGCGAGCAGTTCTTC. Its translation is CASSDEGFGGREQFF.

The chain links TRBV19 to TRBJ2-1; 12 nucleotides match TRBD2. CDR1 and CDR2 (germline): LNHDA, SQIVND (reference sequence). Germline trimming cut 5 bases from V and 8 bases from J; bases unmatched to any gene: 10. The CDR3 extends over 16 amino acids. CDR3 in DNA: TGTGCCAGTAGTGCAAGACTAGCGGGAGTTCGTCATGAGCAGTTCTTC. Its translation: CASSARLAGVRHEQFF.

The J gene is TRBJ1-5, the V gene TRBV7-2, with 7 bases identical to TRBD1. The CDR3 sequence is 15 residues long. Germline V CDR1 and CDR2: SGHTA, FQGNSA. V shed 4 bases and J 0 bases; nucleotides not matched to a gene: 3. The CDR3 protein is CASSSTGLSNQPQHF. CDR3 coding DNA: TGTGCCAGCAGCTCGACAGGGCTTAGCAATCAGCCCCAGCATTTT.

This clone was recorded a few times. The chain combines TRBV19 with TRBJ2-1; 7 positions match TRBD1. Trimming removed 1 base from V and 11 bases from J; junction bases left unmatched: 5. The length of the CDR3 is 13 residues. Germline CDR1 LNHDA, CDR2 SQIVND (reference sequence). The CDR3 region is CASSIASGGQQFF. In DNA form, the CDR3 reads TGTGCCAGTAGTATAGCCTCAGGGGGTCAGCAGTTCTTC.

The rearrangement links TRBV30 to TRBJ1-1; the match to TRBD1 covers 7 bases. V shed 2 bases, J shed 4 bases, and the junction held 7 bases outside the gene matches. Germline values: CDR1 GTSNPN, CDR2 SVGIG (reference sequence). The CDR3 length is 14 residues. The CDR3 DNA reads as TGTGCCTGGAGTCGAATCAGGGGGGCCACTGAAGCTTTCTTT. Amino acids: CAWSRIRGATEAFF.

The chain uses TRBV6-5 and TRBJ2-2; D ambiguous. There are 14 residues in the CDR3. Germline CDR1 MNHEY, CDR2 SVGAGI. V lost 8 bases to trimming and J lost 0 bases, with 10 bases between them. CDR3 residues: CASLRFANTGELFF. DNA for the CDR3: TGTGCCAGCCTCCGGTTCGCGAACACCGGGGAGCTGTTTTTT.

CDR3 DNA sequence: TGTGCCATCAGAAGAGGACTAGCGGCCATCTCCGAGCAGTACTTC. This codes for CAIRRGLAAISEQYF. The chain couples TRBV10-3 to TRBJ2-7; 10 bases line up with TRBD2. Germline V gives CDR1 ENHRY, CDR2 SYGVKD. There are 15 residues in the CDR3. V was clipped by 6 bases and J by 6 bases; unmatched bases: 11.

The CDR3 sequence: CASSLGAIPYNEQFF. DNA for the CDR3: TGTGCCAGCAGCTTGGGGGCAATACCTTACAATGAGCAGTTCTTC. The chain is built from TRBV11-2 and TRBJ2-1, with a weak D call TRBD1 (6 bases). CDR1 SGHAT and CDR2 FQNNGV come from the germline V gene. The CDR3 totals 15 residues. Trimming cost V 3 bases and J 4 bases, with 13 bases left between them. The whole variable domain, remainder taken from reference TRBV11-2 and TRBJ2-1, is EAGVAQSPRYKIIEKRQSVAFWCNPISGHATLYWYQQILGQGPKLLIQFQNNGVVDDSQLPKDRFSAERLKGVDSTLKIQPAKLEDSAVYLCASSLGAIPYNEQFFGPGTRLTVL.

This rearrangement joins TRBV7-9 to TRBJ1-4; perhaps TRBD1 as D (5 bases). There are 16 residues in the CDR3. Trimming stripped 3 bases from V and 8 bases from J, with 19 bases between. The V gene's germline CDR1 is SEHNR and CDR2 FQNEAQ (reference sequence). CDR3 in DNA: TGTGCCAGCAGCTTTCCGGTGCAGGGCATTGGGGAAAAACTGTTTTTT. Translation: CASSFPVQGIGEKLFF.

The gene calls are TRBV9 and TRBJ2-3; TRBD2 agrees at 16 bases. The CDR3 runs to 21 residues. From germline, CDR1 is SGDLS and CDR2 YYNGEE. The V and J ends lost 4 bases and 0 bases, in that order; junction bases with no gene match: 14. The CDR3 DNA reads as TGTGCCAGCAGCCGCGCCCCGGGACTAGCGGGGGGGATACTAAGCACAGATACGCAGTATTTT. Protein: CASSRAPGLAGGILSTDTQYF.

The CDR3 sequence is CASSRQAVETQYF. CDR3 sequence (DNA): TGTGCCAGCAGCAGACAGGCCGTAGAGACCCAGTACTTC. The gene calls are TRBV6-1 and TRBJ2-5, with D maybe TRBD1 (6 bases). The CDR3 extends over 13 amino acids. Trimming removed 6 bases from V and 4 bases from J, with 12 bases in between. From germline, CDR1 is MNHNS and CDR2 SASEGT.